Following are 9 T cell receptor beta chains from one sample sequenced in a study of long-term antiretroviral therapy in people with HIV. The immunoSEQ assay was v3.0, run at survey level. Profiled with immunoSEQ multiplex PCR; TCRdb holds only in-frame clones, not every one. Found here are tens of thousands of clones, around 80% of them singletons; the top ten hold 9.9%. This specimen consisted of unsorted PBMCs, obtained 2.7 to 2.8 years after starting antiretroviral therapy. These receptors originate from a man aged 25 to 40 with HIV.

V is TRBV9 and J is TRBJ2-1, with D possibly being TRBD2 (5 bases). In germline, CDR1 is SGDLS, CDR2 YYNGEE. Trimming took 2 bases from V and 7 from J, leaving 16 bases between them. This CDR3 has 15 amino acids. The CDR3 loop reads CASSVAGGPRNEQFF. The DNA for the CDR3 is TGTGCCAGCAGCGTCGCTGGAGGTCCGAGAAATGAGCAGTTCTTC.

The rearrangement links TRBV29-1 to TRBJ2-1; tentative D call: TRBD1 (5 bases). CDR1 is SQVTM and CDR2 is ANQGSEA in the germline V gene. CDR3 length: 15 amino acids. V lost 0 bases and J lost 3, with 12 bases in between. The CDR3 sequence: CSVEDATVDYNEQFF. DNA of the CDR3: TGCAGCGTTGAAGATGCGACAGTAGACTACAATGAGCAGTTCTTC.

This chain uses TRBV28 with TRBJ1-2, with D uncertain. Germline V gene sequence: CDR1 MDHEN, CDR2 SYDVKM. V was pared by 3 bases and J by 8 bases, with 10 bases between. CDR3 size: 12 residues. CDR3 sequence: CASSFAPGGYTF. The CDR3 bases are TGTGCCAGCAGTTTTGCCCCGGGGGGCTACACCTTC.

The chain recombines TRBV5-4 with TRBJ1-1, with 7 bases fitting TRBD1. This CDR3 spans 14 amino acids. V lost 3 bases, J lost 1 base, and 3 bases stayed unmatched. Germline V gene data show CDR1 as SGHNT and CDR2 as YYREEE (reference sequence). The CDR3 DNA follows: TGTGCCAGCAGCTACTGGACAGGGAACACTGAAGCTTTCTTT. It codes for CASSYWTGNTEAFF.

The chain joins TRBV9 to TRBJ1-4; 9 bases agree with TRBD1. This CDR3 region has 16 residues. J lost 7 bases, V lost 4 bases, and 11 bases had no gene match. Germline V gene data show CDR1 as SGDLS and CDR2 as YYNGEE. CDR3 coding DNA: TGTGCCAGCAGCCGTACTCTGACAGGGGGTGTTGAAAAACTGTTTTTT. This codes for CASSRTLTGGVEKLFF.

The chain links TRBV15 to TRBJ1-2; a possible D gene is TRBD1 (5 bases). CDR1 is LNHNV, CDR2 YYDKDF, per germline (reference sequence). V lost 0 bases to trimming and J lost 3 bases, with 8 bases between them. There are 14 residues in the CDR3. The CDR3: CATSREQVYYGYTF. As DNA, the CDR3 is TGTGCCACCAGCAGAGAACAGGTTTACTATGGCTACACCTTC.

J is TRBJ2-1 and V is TRBV7-9; a possible D gene is TRBD2 (5 bases). Per the germline V gene, CDR1 is SEHNR and CDR2 is FQNEAQ (reference sequence). Trimming removed 5 bases at V and 2 bases at J, with 16 bases between. The CDR3 has 16 amino acids. The CDR3 DNA follows: TGTGCCAGCAGCCCCTCCCTATCGGGGACCTACAATGAGCAGTTCTTC. As protein: CASSPSLSGTYNEQFF.

The gene calls are TRBV7-2 and TRBJ1-2; 9 bases align to TRBD1. V was pared by 4 bases and J by 2 bases, with 5 bases of the junction left unmatched. The CDR3 runs 15 residues. Germline V gene data show CDR1 as SGHTA and CDR2 as FQGNSA. The CDR3 region is CASSWNRGQNYGYTF. CDR3 DNA sequence: TGTGCCAGCAGCTGGAACAGGGGGCAGAACTATGGCTACACCTTC.

The chain uses TRBV6-1 and TRBJ1-6; D is possibly TRBD1 (6 bases). Trimming shortened V by 5 bases and J by 6 bases, and 11 bases separated the two germline ends. This CDR3 is 14 amino acids long. Germline CDR1 and CDR2: MNHNS and SASEGT. CDR3: CASSTGTPNSPLHF. The CDR3 region has the DNA TGTGCCAGCAGTACCGGGACACCTAATTCACCCCTCCACTTT.